These T cell receptor beta chains were read from a single sample in a study of tumor and adjacent non-tumor tissue in lung cancer. TCRdb reanalysed the multiplex PCR reads using MiXCR and keeps one entry per CDR3 protein. The data contain roughly 120,000 distinct CDR3 sequences, about 61% of them singletons. The sample comprised distant non-tumor lung tissue. These receptors came from a man aged 55-75 years with non-small cell lung cancer. The CDR3 runs from the conserved cysteine through the conserved F or W. Fields, in order: clone size, D gene, V gene, J gene, CDR3 DNA, CDR3 protein. A D gene is named only where the DNA matches it firmly. Clone size, where shown, is once, few, many, or a class for clones that have expanded.

>many|-|TRBV20-1|TRBJ2-1
TGCAGTGCCGGTTCGGGGACTGTCGACCATGAGCAGTTCTTC
CSAGSGTVDHEQFF
>-|-|TRBV11-2|TRBJ2-3
TGTGTCAGCAGCCTTGGGCAGGAGTATGAGGATACGCAGTATTTT
CVSSLGQEYEDTQYF
>many|-|TRBV5-1|TRBJ2-5
TGCGCCAGCAGCACCGGACCCCAAGAGACCCAGTACTTC
CASSTGPQETQYF
>-|TRBD2|TRBV4-2|TRBJ2-3
TGTGCCAGCAGGGCGGTACTAGCGGGGGCGTGGGGCACAGATACGCGGTATTTT
CASRAVLAGAWGTDTRYF
>many|-|TRBV6-5|TRBJ2-3
TGTGCCAGCAGTTACCACGGTAGCTCTAGCACAGATACGCAGTATTTT
CASSYHGSSSTDTQYF
>-|-|TRBV6-6|TRBJ2-7
TGTTCCAGTAGTTACGGAGGAGCCGGGGTCAGGAGGGAAAACGAGCAGTACTTC
CSSSYGGAGVRRENEQYF
>-|-|TRBV12-3/TRBV12-4|TRBJ2-1
TGTGCCAGCGTAGAGGAGGCTGGGATTCCCTACAATGAGCAGTTCTTC
CASVEEAGIPYNEQFF
>-|TRBD1|TRBV20-1|TRBJ2-7
TGCAGTGCCAGACCTTCCGGGACAGACTACGAGCAGTACTTC
CSARPSGTDYEQYF
>few|-|TRBV29-1|TRBJ1-1
TGCAGCGTTGATATCGAGAACACTGAGGCTTTCTTT
CSVDIENTEAFF
>many|TRBD1|TRBV11-2|TRBJ2-7
TGTGCCAGCAACCTTGGACAGGACGTCCACGAGCAGTACTTC
CASNLGQDVHEQYF
>-|-|TRBV11-2|TRBJ2-3
TGTGCCAGCAAAGCGGCAGATACACAGTATTTT
CASKAADTQYF
>-|-|TRBV6-2/TRBV6-3|TRBJ2-3
TGTGCCTGCAGGAGCTGGACAGTGGGCAATCAGCCCCAGTATTTT
CACRSWTVGNQPQYF
>few|-|TRBV20-1|TRBJ1-5
TGCAGTGCCCGGGCTGGAAATCAGCCCCAGCATTTT
CSARAGNQPQHF
>-|TRBD2|TRBV11-1|TRBJ2-1
TGTGCCAGCAGCTTAATCTTATCACTAGCGGGAGGAGGGTCCTGCAATGAGCAGTTCTTC
CASSLILSLAGGGSCNEQFF
>-|-|TRBV4-3|TRBJ1-5
TGCGTCAGCAGCCAAACGGTTGGGCCAGTGGGCAATCAGCCCCAGCATTTT
CVSSQTVGPVGNQPQHF
>-|-|TRBV4-1|TRBJ2-5
TGCGCCAGCAGCCAAGAAGCGAGCATGCTCCGAGAGACCCAGTACTTC
CASSQEASMLRETQYF
>-|-|TRBV11-1|TRBJ2-3
TGTGCCAGCAACCCGAACTCTCGCACAGATACGCGGTATTTT
CASNPNSRTDTRYF
>-|-|TRBV5-6|TRBJ1-2
TGTGGCAGCAGCCCCGGACAGACCGAGTATGGCTACACCTTC
CGSSPGQTEYGYTF
>many|TRBD2|TRBV13|TRBJ2-3
TGTGCCAGCAGCCTAAAAGCGGGAGTAGATACGCAGTATTTT
CASSLKAGVDTQYF
>many|TRBD2|TRBV6-6|TRBJ2-5
TGTGCCACAACGCGAGCGGGGAGACAAGAGACCCAGTACTTC
CATTRAGRQETQYF
>-|-|TRBV20-1|TRBJ2-6
TGCAGTGCTCACGAGGACTCCCGCTCCGGGGCCAACGTCCTGACTTTC
CSAHEDSRSGANVLTF
>-|TRBD1|TRBV29-1|TRBJ2-7
TGCAGTGTTGGGAGTGGGACAGGGGACCACGAGCAGTACTTC
CSVGSGTGDHEQYF
>many|-|TRBV11-1|TRBJ2-7
TGTGCCAGCGGCAGTACAGAGTCCTACGAGCAGTACTTC
CASGSTESYEQYF
>-|TRBD1|TRBV5-1|TRBJ2-3
TGCGCCAGCAGGAGAACAGGGGCGCTAGCAGATAAGCAGTATTTT
CASRRTGALADKQYF
>-|-|TRBV29-1|TRBJ2-7
TGCAGCGTCGACGGGACCTACGAGCAGTACTTC
CSVDGTYEQYF
>many|TRBD1|TRBV11-2|TRBJ1-3
TGTGCCAGCAGCCCCCGGGACAGGGGCCGAAACACCATATATTTT
CASSPRDRGRNTIYF
>many|-|TRBV7-8|TRBJ2-1
TGTGCCAGCAGCTTAAGACCCCAGGTCAATGAGCAGTTCTTC
CASSLRPQVNEQFF
>-|-|TRBV12-3/TRBV12-4|TRBJ1-2
TGTGCCAGCAAAGAAGGACGAGCTAACTATGGCTACACCTTC
CASKEGRANYGYTF
>many|-|TRBV4-1|TRBJ1-2
TGCGCCAGCAGCCAAGAACCGGGACATGGCTACACCTTC
CASSQEPGHGYTF
>many|-|TRBV28|TRBJ2-3
TGTGCCATCACACAGGGAGATACGCAGTATTTT
CAITQGDTQYF
>few|TRBD2|TRBV20-1|TRBJ2-1
TGCAGTGCTTCCGGGACTAGCGGCTACAATGAGCAGTTCTTC
CSASGTSGYNEQFF
>-|-|TRBV2|TRBJ1-5
TGTGCCAGCATGAGGGATAGCAATCAGCCCCAGCATTTT
CASMRDSNQPQHF
>-|-|TRBV11-2|TRBJ2-3
TGTGCCAGCAGCCGCCGAACCTCTACGGCTACGCACTATTTT
CASSRRTSTATHYF
>-|-|TRBV7-6|TRBJ2-5
TGTGCCAGCAGCTTATATACCCAGACCGGGGAAGAGACCCAGTATTTC
CASSLYTQTGEETQYF
>-|TRBD1|TRBV6-5|TRBJ2-7
TGTGCCAGTAGTCATTTGGGACAGGGCCTAGAGCAGTACTTC
CASSHLGQGLEQYF
>few|TRBD1|TRBV11-3|TRBJ2-3
TGTGCCAGCAGCTCAGCCAGGGGGACGACCACAGATACGCAGTATTTT
CASSSARGTTTDTQYF
>-|-|TRBV6-6|TRBJ1-5
TGTGCCAGCATTCGGGGTAGTGGGGATCAGCCCCAGCATTTT
CASIRGSGDQPQHF
>-|TRBD1|TRBV11-2|TRBJ2-3
TGTGCCAGCAGCTTAGATGGGACAGGGAGCAATCAGCCCCAGTATTTT
CASSLDGTGSNQPQYF
>-|TRBD2|TRBV6-5|TRBJ2-7
TGTGCCAGCAGGTCCGGGACTAGCGGATCCTACGAGCAGTACTTC
CASRSGTSGSYEQYF
>-|-|TRBV4-1|TRBJ2-1
TGCGCAAGCAGCCAAGCCGCATCCATTCCCGTATCCTACAATGAGCAGTTCTTC
CASSQAASIPVSYNEQFF
>-|TRBD2|TRBV7-8|TRBJ2-3
TGTGTCAGCAGCTTTACTAGCGGGGGGGCCCTGGGCACAGATACGCAGTATTTT
CVSSFTSGGALGTDTQYF
>-|-|TRBV4-1|TRBJ2-5
TGCGTCAGCAGCCAAGAATCCGGGACTCAAAGGGGGACCCAGTACTTC
CVSSQESGTQRGTQYF
>once|-|TRBV11-2|TRBJ2-2
TGTGCCAGCAGCTTACTTTCAGGGGCGACTAACACCGGGGAGCTGCCTTTT
CASSLLSGATNTGELPF
>-|-|TRBV18|TRBJ1-2
TGTGTCAGCTCTCAAACCCGGGATACTGTTGGCTATGGCTACACCTTC
CVSSQTRDTVGYGYTF
>-|TRBD1|TRBV2|TRBJ1-2
TGTGCCAGCAATGGACAGGTCGGGGGCTACACCTTC
CASNGQVGGYTF
>many|-|TRBV21-1|TRBJ2-7
TGTGCCAGCAGCAAAGCGGACAGGGTTGGGTCCTACGAGCAGTACTTC
CASSKADRVGSYEQYF
>many|-|TRBV20-1|TRBJ1-3
TGCAGTGCTAGAGGGGGGCGTGGAAACACCATATATTTT
CSARGGRGNTIYF
>once|-|TRBV5-1|TRBJ1-1
TGCGCCGGCAGCCACAGACAGAGTGTGAACACTGATGCTTTCTTT
CAGSHRQSVNTDAFF
>-|TRBD2|TRBV29-1|TRBJ2-3
TGCAGCGGTGACCCGGGTCCAGCGGGAGCAGATACGCAATATTTT
CSGDPGPAGADTQYF
>many|-|TRBV12-3/TRBV12-4|TRBJ2-7
TGTGCCAGCAGTCCGTTACCCCTCGGACAGCCTACGGAGCAGTACTTC
CASSPLPLGQPTEQYF
>-|-|TRBV28|TRBJ1-2
TGTGCCAGCAGTTTGGGTGGGCAAGGTGACTACACCTTC
CASSLGGQGDYTF
>few|-|TRBV5-1|TRBJ2-1
TGCGCCAGCAGCTCACTCTACTCCAATGAGCAGTTCTTC
CASSSLYSNEQFF
>-|TRBD1|TRBV12-5|TRBJ2-1
TGTGCTAGTGGTTTGGGACAGGGGAGGAATGAGCAGTTCTTC
CASGLGQGRNEQFF
>-|-|TRBV6-1|TRBJ2-1
TGTGCCAGCAGTGAAACTAGCCTCAATGAGCAGTTCTTC
CASSETSLNEQFF
>-|TRBD2|TRBV24-1|TRBJ2-1
TGTGCCACCTGTTCCCCACTAGCGGGAAGAGACAATGAGCAGTTCTTC
CATCSPLAGRDNEQFF
>-|-|TRBV20-1|TRBJ2-7
TGCAGTGCTATGGGTCAGGGGTCCTACGAGCAGTGCTTC
CSAMGQGSYEQCF
>many|-|TRBV29-1|TRBJ2-3
TGCAGCGTGACAGGGGGAAATAGCGGGGCGACTAGCACAGATACGCAGTATTTT
CSVTGGNSGATSTDTQYF
>many|TRBD1|TRBV10-3|TRBJ1-1
TGTGCCATCAGTGAGAGGGGACAGGGGAACACTGAAGCTTTCTTT
CAISERGQGNTEAFF